Listed here are 18 T cell receptor beta chains from one sample, sequenced in a study of early T cells in non-severe SARS-CoV-2 infection. In TCRdb, the 5' RACE reads were re-called with MiXCR into one record per CDR3 protein. The table shows tens of thousands of distinct CDR3 sequences, with more than 7.5% occurring only once. The sequenced material came from whole blood. The receptors here all came from an adult who was a healthcare worker with PCR-confirmed SARS-CoV-2 infection or an uninfected control (not recorded which).

Only a few counts were recorded for this clonotype. The rearrangement joins TRBV29-1 to TRBJ2-2, with 8 nucleotides matching TRBD2. Per germline, CDR1 SQVTM and CDR2 ANQGSEA. The V segment lost 1 base and the J segment 0 bases; nucleotides outside the gene matches: 7. This CDR3 contains 17 residues. The CDR3 protein is CSVEASSGRSNTGELFF. CDR3 bases: TGCAGCGTTGAAGCCTCCAGCGGGAGATCGAACACCGGGGAGCTGTTTTTT.

This clonotype was seen many times. V gene TRBV29-1 combines with J gene TRBJ1-2; D call uncertain. The CDR3 loop spans 12 amino acids. V lost 3 bases and J 6 bases, leaving 11 bases between the germline ends. Germline loops: CDR1 SQVTM, CDR2 ANQGSEA. This chain's CDR3 is CSVEGHDHGYTF. CDR3 coding DNA: TGCAGCGTTGAGGGTCACGACCATGGCTACACCTTC.

This chain uses TRBV7-6 with TRBJ2-5, with D perhaps TRBD1 (6 bases). Germline CDR1 reads SGHVS; CDR2 reads FNYEAQ. Trimming left V 5 bases short and J 4 bases short, with 14 bases between. The CDR3 spans 14 residues. This CDR3 reads CASSQTQGRETQYF. CDR3 nucleotides: TGTGCCAGCAGCCAAACCCAGGGGAGAGAGACCCAGTACTTC.

This clonotype was detected ten times or more. The CDR3 DNA is TGTGCCAGCAGCTTAAGAGGGGTGGTGACTAGCGGTCCAGGCGACCACGAGCAGTACTTC. Its translation: CASSLRGVVTSGPGDHEQYF. The chain couples TRBV7-3 to TRBJ2-7; 9 bases fit TRBD2. The CDR3 extends over 20 amino acids. V lost 1 base to trimming and J lost 5 bases; unmatched junction nucleotides: 21. Germline V gene sequence: CDR1 SGHTA, CDR2 FQGTGA.

In the case of this clonotype: With a much larger clone just one base away, this may be a read error. Given the absence of the conserved phenylalanine or tryptophan at the CDR3 end, a read error is likely. This chain connects TRBV27 to TRBJ1-2, with D uncertain. The germline CDR1 and CDR2 sequences are MNHEY and SMNVEV (reference sequence). The V end lost 7 bases, the J end lost 0 bases, and 12 bases lay between the germline ends. The CDR3 is made up of 14 amino acids. CDR3 loop: CASKAGSTNYGYTY. The CDR3 DNA reads as TGTGCCAGCAAGGCGGGCAGTACTAACTATGGCTACACCTAC.

This clonotype was counted a few times. CDR3 sequence (DNA): TGTGCCACCAGTGAACCCCATCAGGGAGCCACCGGGGAGCTGTTTTTT. Protein sequence: CATSEPHQGATGELFF. This sequence joins TRBV24-1 and TRBJ2-2; D is perhaps TRBD1 or TRBD2 (5 bases each). Trimming stripped 4 bases from V and 4 bases from J, with 15 bases between. CDR3 length: 16 residues. In germline, CDR1 is KGHDR, CDR2 SFDVKD.

This clonotype was detected ten times or more. The J gene is TRBJ2-1, the V gene TRBV9, with D possibly matching TRBD1 (5 bases). Between the trimmed V and J ends, which lost 0 bases and 8 bases, there was a span of 6 bases. Germline CDR1 and CDR2: SGDLS and YYNGEE. This CDR3 spans 12 amino acids. This CDR3 is CASSVGGDEQFF. The CDR3 DNA follows: TGTGCCAGCAGCGTAGGGGGCGATGAGCAGTTCTTC.

The chain links TRBV20-1 to TRBJ2-7; maybe TRBD1 (5 bases). The CDR3 consists of 14 residues. Germline V gene sequence: CDR1 DFQATT, CDR2 SNEGSKA (reference sequence). Trimming took off 1 base at V and 2 bases at J, with 12 bases between the two ends. CDR3 region: CSARGRGYAYEQYF. Here the CDR3 DNA reads TGCAGTGCTAGAGGAAGGGGATATGCCTACGAGCAGTACTTC.

The V and J genes are TRBV5-1 and TRBJ2-3; no clear D. Deletions cut 0 bases from V and 3 bases from J, with 11 bases between. Germline loops: CDR1 SGHRS, CDR2 YFSETQ. This CDR3 has 15 residues. This CDR3 is CASSLDDIRTDTQYF. CDR3 coding DNA: TGCGCCAGCAGCTTGGACGACATTCGTACAGATACGCAGTATTTT. The whole variable domain, filled in from reference TRBV5-1 and TRBJ2-3, reads KAGVTQTPRYLIKTRGQQVTLSCSPISGHRSVSWYQQTPGQGLQFLFEYFSETQRNKGNFPGRFSGRQFSNSRSEMNVSTLELGDSALYLCASSLDDIRTDTQYFGPGTRLTVL.

The chain employs TRBV7-7 and TRBJ2-7; possible D gene TRBD1, 6 bases. Trimming cost V 1 base and J 3 bases, with 7 bases left between them. Germline V CDR1 and CDR2: SSHAT, FNYEAQ (reference sequence). The CDR3 spans 13 residues. CDR3: CASSLGDNYEQYF. The CDR3, as DNA: TGTGCCAGCAGCTTAGGGGACAACTACGAGCAGTACTTC.

The chain employs TRBV2 and TRBJ2-1; TRBD2 matches at 7 bases. The germline gives CDR1 SNHLY, CDR2 FYNNEI. The CDR3 loop spans 12 amino acids. The V gene end was trimmed by 1 base and the J gene end by 9 bases; junction bases not matched to a gene: 0. The CDR3 bases are TGTGCCAGCAGTGAAGAGCGGGGTGAGCAGTTCTTC. This codes for CASSEERGEQFF.

In its sample, this clonotype was seen a few times. J is TRBJ2-7 and V is TRBV28; D not resolved. The germline CDR1 and CDR2 sequences are MDHEN and SYDVKM. The CDR3 spans 13 residues. Trimming removed 10 bases at V and 0 bases at J, with 13 bases between. The CDR3 loop is CAIHRSSSYEQYF. The DNA for the CDR3 is TGTGCCATCCACCGTAGTAGCTCCTACGAGCAGTACTTC.

The V call is TRBV7-3, the J call TRBJ2-3; D is perhaps TRBD2 (5 bases). Germline loops: CDR1 SGHTA, CDR2 FQGTGA. This CDR3 contains 13 residues. Deletions cut 5 bases from V and 10 bases from J, with 16 bases between. CDR3: CASSQRGRGAQYF. CDR3 nucleotide sequence: TGTGCCAGCAGCCAGCGTGGGAGAGGAGCGCAGTATTTT.

The chain is built from TRBV20-1 and TRBJ2-3, with 8 nucleotides matching TRBD2. In germline, CDR1 is DFQATT, CDR2 SNEGSKA (reference sequence). J lost 3 bases, V lost 4 bases, and 6 bases had no gene match. The CDR3 runs to 14 residues. The CDR3 DNA reads as TGCAGTGCTACTGCGGGAGGACGGACAGATACGCAGTATTTT. This codes for CSATAGGRTDTQYF.

This sequence joins TRBV6-2 or TRBV6-3 and TRBJ2-1; 12 nucleotides line up with TRBD2. CDR3 length: 14 residues. Germline CDR1 is MNHEY and CDR2 is SVGEGT. The J segment lost 9 bases and the V segment lost 5 bases, leaving 5 bases of the junction unmatched. This chain's CDR3 is CASSVTSGSGEQFF. The DNA for the CDR3 is TGTGCCAGCAGTGTGACTAGCGGGAGTGGTGAGCAGTTCTTC.

This clonotype was recorded at least ten times. The chain carries TRBV28 and TRBJ2-7; 8 bases are shared with TRBD2. The V segment lost 4 bases and the J segment 6 bases; nucleotides outside the gene matches: 11. This CDR3 has 15 amino acids. From germline, CDR1 is MDHEN and CDR2 SYDVKM. Written as DNA, the CDR3 is TGTGCCAGCAGTTCTTCTGGACTAGCAAGGTCCGAGCAGTACTTC. Residues: CASSSSGLARSEQYF.

This clonotype was observed many times. The chain combines TRBV5-1 with TRBJ2-7, with D possibly being TRBD2 (6 bases). V shed 4 bases and J shed 3 bases, with 11 bases lying between them. The CDR3 loop spans 13 amino acids. Per the germline V gene, CDR1 is SGHRS and CDR2 is YFSETQ. CDR3: CASSVGLFYEQYF. The CDR3 bases are TGCGCCAGCAGCGTGGGACTGTTCTACGAGCAGTACTTC.

The V gene is TRBV28, the J gene TRBJ2-1; TRBD2 matches at 8 bases. The junction had 25 bases not matched to a gene; V was cut back by 6 bases and J by 15 bases. The germline V gene has CDR1 MDHEN and CDR2 SYDVKM. The CDR3 runs 17 residues. CDR3 coding DNA: TGTGCCAGCAGCCTACTGGACGGCACTCCTAGCGGGCCGAGTCCGTTCTTC. This encodes CASSLLDGTPSGPSPFF. The full variable domain, its missing parts supplied by reference TRBV28 and TRBJ2-1, is DVKVTQSSRYLVKRTGEKVFLECVQDMDHENMFWYRQDPGLGLRLIYFSYDVKMKEKGDIPEGYSVSREKKERFSLILESASTNQTSMYLCASSLLDGTPSGPSPFFGPGTRLTVL.